One TCR beta chain is described in this entry. What it recognizes is unknown. The data were produced by immunoSEQ multiplex PCR, yet TCRdb's version contains in-frame clones alone and is incomplete. The data hold tens of thousands of clones, with around 86% observed a single time. The data were taken from a study of OX40 agonist ivuxolimab in advanced cancers. Study information: Subjects had a mean age of about 57 years, with a range of roughly 20 to 79; more than 75% were male.

Germline V gives CDR1 LGHNA, CDR2 YNFKEQ. The CDR3 loop spans 12 amino acids. V lost 3 bases and J lost 10, with 12 bases in between. Study conclusions and caveats: Blood T cells, both CD4+ and CD8+, expanded clonally by week 6 at 0.1 to 3.0 mg/kg.

This sequence was found in an adult with an advanced solid tumor such as melanoma, head and neck, liver or kidney cancer. The chain couples TRBV4-2 to TRBJ1-1; D might be TRBD1 (5 bases). The material was CD4+ or CD8+ T cells sorted from blood, obtained in a trial of the OX40 agonist ivuxolimab. The CDR3 is CASSQIGQGAFF. The CDR3 nucleotides are TGTGCCAGCAGCCAGATTGGGCAGGGAGCTTTCTTT.